The rows below give T cell receptor beta chains drawn from one sample of a study of spatial heterogeneity in lung cancer. TCRdb fed the 5' RACE reads into MiXCR, producing one record per CDR3 protein. The table has tens of thousands of distinct CDR3 sequences, over 6% seen once. Sequencing used PBMCs, obtained at surgery. The receptors here all came from a male donor with early-stage non-small cell lung cancer. CDR3s include the opening cysteine and the closing phenylalanine or tryptophan. The order of the fields is CDR3 DNA, CDR3 protein, clone size, J gene, D gene, V gene. The D gene is left open where the match is weak. A clone size is listed for some rows: how often the clone was seen (once, few, many), or a class if it is expanded.

CDR3nt: TGCGCCAGCAGCTTGGGACTTCTCTCCACAGATACGCAGTATTTT
CDR3aa: CASSLGLLSTDTQYF
abundance: NA
j_gene: TRBJ2-3
d_gene: NA
v_gene: TRBV5-1

CDR3nt: TGTGCCAGCAGCCCCACAGAGGTGGGAACCGGGGAGCTGTTTTTT
CDR3aa: CASSPTEVGTGELFF
abundance: many
j_gene: TRBJ2-2
d_gene: NA
v_gene: TRBV5-6

CDR3nt: TGCGCCAGCAGCCCCGGCCGCTCTGGGGCCAACGTCCTGACTTTC
CDR3aa: CASSPGRSGANVLTF
abundance: many
j_gene: TRBJ2-6
d_gene: NA
v_gene: TRBV5-1

CDR3nt: TGCGCCAGCAGCCAAGATCGTGGGGGGAACTCCTACAATGAGCAGTTCTTC
CDR3aa: CASSQDRGGNSYNEQFF
abundance: NA
j_gene: TRBJ2-1
d_gene: NA
v_gene: TRBV4-1

CDR3nt: TGTGTCAGCAGCCAATTCCGGACAGGGGCCACCGGGGAGCTGTTTTTT
CDR3aa: CVSSQFRTGATGELFF
abundance: few
j_gene: TRBJ2-2
d_gene: TRBD1
v_gene: TRBV3-1

CDR3nt: TGCAGTGTTTCCGGGACTAGCGGGGGGGCCTCCTTCTTC
CDR3aa: CSVSGTSGGASFF
abundance: many
j_gene: TRBJ2-1
d_gene: TRBD2
v_gene: TRBV20-1

CDR3nt: TGTGCCAGCAGTTACTGGCGGGGGGTGAGCAATGAGCAGTTCTTC
CDR3aa: CASSYWRGVSNEQFF
abundance: many
j_gene: TRBJ2-1
d_gene: TRBD2
v_gene: TRBV6-2/TRBV6-3

CDR3nt: TGTGCCAGCAGTTACTACACTAGCGGGCGATACGAGCAGTACTTC
CDR3aa: CASSYYTSGRYEQYF
abundance: NA
j_gene: TRBJ2-7
d_gene: TRBD2
v_gene: TRBV6-6

CDR3nt: TGTGCCAGCAGCTTGGGGGTCGGGCCCAATGAGCAGTTCTTC
CDR3aa: CASSLGVGPNEQFF
abundance: NA
j_gene: TRBJ2-1
d_gene: NA
v_gene: TRBV11-3

CDR3nt: TGTGCCTGGAGTGTAGGAACAGCTTTAGATACGCAGTATTTT
CDR3aa: CAWSVGTALDTQYF
abundance: many
j_gene: TRBJ2-3
d_gene: NA
v_gene: TRBV30

CDR3nt: TGTGCCAGCAGTGAAAGTTTCGGGGGCAGGGAAGCTTTCTTT
CDR3aa: CASSESFGGREAFF
abundance: many
j_gene: TRBJ1-1
d_gene: NA
v_gene: TRBV6-1

CDR3nt: TGTGCCAGCAGCCCCCACACCGGGGAGCTGTTTTTT
CDR3aa: CASSPHTGELFF
abundance: few
j_gene: TRBJ2-2
d_gene: NA
v_gene: TRBV7-6

CDR3nt: TGTGCCTCCGCGGGGATGAACTATGGCTACACCTTC
CDR3aa: CASAGMNYGYTF
abundance: many
j_gene: TRBJ1-2
d_gene: NA
v_gene: TRBV11-2

CDR3nt: TGTGCCAGCTCCCCTAGCGGCTACTCCTACGAGCAGTACTTC
CDR3aa: CASSPSGYSYEQYF
abundance: many
j_gene: TRBJ2-7
d_gene: TRBD2
v_gene: TRBV18

CDR3nt: TGTGCTAGTGGTTTGGGAATATCCGGGACAGGGGAAAGCAATGAGCAGTTCTTC
CDR3aa: CASGLGISGTGESNEQFF
abundance: many
j_gene: TRBJ2-1
d_gene: TRBD1
v_gene: TRBV12-5

CDR3nt: TGTGCCAGCAGTTTTAGGGGGGCTTTGAACACTGAAGCTTTCTTT
CDR3aa: CASSFRGALNTEAFF
abundance: many
j_gene: TRBJ1-1
d_gene: NA
v_gene: TRBV28

CDR3nt: TGTGCCAGCAGCCAAGGGACGGGCTCGGGGGCAGATACGCAGTATTTT
CDR3aa: CASSQGTGSGADTQYF
abundance: few
j_gene: TRBJ2-3
d_gene: NA
v_gene: TRBV4-2

CDR3nt: TGTGCCAGCAGTCCCTCTAAGGGGTTGGGTACTTCATTGGAGACCCAGTACTTC
CDR3aa: CASSPSKGLGTSLETQYF
abundance: NA
j_gene: TRBJ2-5
d_gene: NA
v_gene: TRBV28

CDR3nt: TGCAGTGCGGTGAGACAGGGTAGTCACAATGAGCAGTTCTTC
CDR3aa: CSAVRQGSHNEQFF
abundance: many
j_gene: TRBJ2-1
d_gene: TRBD1
v_gene: TRBV20-1

CDR3nt: TGCAGTGCTAGATCGACCGGCTATGAGCAGTTCTTC
CDR3aa: CSARSTGYEQFF
abundance: many
j_gene: TRBJ2-1
d_gene: NA
v_gene: TRBV20-1

CDR3nt: TGTGCCAGCAGCCCGGACCCTCAAGGGGAAAAACTGTTTTTT
CDR3aa: CASSPDPQGEKLFF
abundance: many
j_gene: TRBJ1-4
d_gene: NA
v_gene: TRBV4-2

CDR3nt: TGCAGTGCTCCTCGCTACCAAGAGACCCAGTACTTC
CDR3aa: CSAPRYQETQYF
abundance: many
j_gene: TRBJ2-5
d_gene: NA
v_gene: TRBV20-1

CDR3nt: TGTGCCAGCGCCGCCGAAGGGGGCACTGAAGCTTTCTTT
CDR3aa: CASAAEGGTEAFF
abundance: many
j_gene: TRBJ1-1
d_gene: NA
v_gene: TRBV2

CDR3nt: TGCAGTGCTACCGACGGGGCCATTCAGTACTTC
CDR3aa: CSATDGAIQYF
abundance: many
j_gene: TRBJ2-4
d_gene: NA
v_gene: TRBV20-1

CDR3nt: TGTGCCAGCGCTGAGCAGGGCGGTCAGCCCCAGCATTTT
CDR3aa: CASAEQGGQPQHF
abundance: many
j_gene: TRBJ1-5
d_gene: NA
v_gene: TRBV12-3/TRBV12-4

CDR3nt: TGCAGTGCTAGTTTCGCTAGCGGGGGGAATGAGCAGTTCTTC
CDR3aa: CSASFASGGNEQFF
abundance: NA
j_gene: TRBJ2-1
d_gene: TRBD2
v_gene: TRBV20-1

CDR3nt: TGTGCCAGCAGCTTAGGAGGGACAGAGAACTATGGCTACACCTTC
CDR3aa: CASSLGGTENYGYTF
abundance: many
j_gene: TRBJ1-2
d_gene: TRBD1
v_gene: TRBV7-8

CDR3nt: TGCGCCAGCAGCTTGGCGCCAGGGGAGCCGCAGTATTTT
CDR3aa: CASSLAPGEPQYF
abundance: many
j_gene: TRBJ2-3
d_gene: NA
v_gene: TRBV5-1

CDR3nt: TGTGCCAGCAGTTCCTCGGGGCGCTTATCGGAGACCCAGTACTTC
CDR3aa: CASSSSGRLSETQYF
abundance: NA
j_gene: TRBJ2-5
d_gene: NA
v_gene: TRBV28

CDR3nt: TGTGCCAGCAGCGGACTAGCGGGGTACACAGATACGCAGTATTTT
CDR3aa: CASSGLAGYTDTQYF
abundance: many
j_gene: TRBJ2-3
d_gene: TRBD2
v_gene: TRBV3-1

CDR3nt: TGTGCCAGCGGGCGCTACTATGGCTACACCTTC
CDR3aa: CASGRYYGYTF
abundance: many
j_gene: TRBJ1-2
d_gene: NA
v_gene: TRBV28

CDR3nt: TGTGCCTGGAGTAGCGGACAGGCGGAGCAGTACTTC
CDR3aa: CAWSSGQAEQYF
abundance: many
j_gene: TRBJ2-7
d_gene: TRBD1
v_gene: TRBV30

CDR3nt: TGTGCCAGCAGCTTACAGGTCTCTAGCACAGATACGCAGTATTTT
CDR3aa: CASSLQVSSTDTQYF
abundance: many
j_gene: TRBJ2-3
d_gene: NA
v_gene: TRBV7-2

CDR3nt: TGTGCCAGCAGTTTAAACGGGTGGCGATCACCCCTCCACTTT
CDR3aa: CASSLNGWRSPLHF
abundance: many
j_gene: TRBJ1-6
d_gene: NA
v_gene: TRBV28

CDR3nt: TGTGCCAGCAGCCCCTATAGCGGGAGGGCCAGGAACAATGAGCAGTTCTTC
CDR3aa: CASSPYSGRARNNEQFF
abundance: many
j_gene: TRBJ2-1
d_gene: TRBD2
v_gene: TRBV7-3

CDR3nt: TGTGCCAGCAGCGAGGGCCCTCTCCCCTACGAGCAGTACTTC
CDR3aa: CASSEGPLPYEQYF
abundance: many
j_gene: TRBJ2-7
d_gene: NA
v_gene: TRBV9

CDR3nt: TGTGCCAGCAGCTTAGAGGGGGTGCAGAGCTACACCTTC
CDR3aa: CASSLEGVQSYTF
abundance: many
j_gene: TRBJ1-2
d_gene: NA
v_gene: TRBV7-2

CDR3nt: TGTGCCAGCAGCGTAGGAGTAGACACTGAAGCTTTCTTT
CDR3aa: CASSVGVDTEAFF
abundance: many
j_gene: TRBJ1-1
d_gene: NA
v_gene: TRBV9

CDR3nt: TGCGCCAGCAGTACTAGATTGCATGAGCAGTTCTTC
CDR3aa: CASSTRLHEQFF
abundance: NA
j_gene: TRBJ2-1
d_gene: NA
v_gene: TRBV5-1

CDR3nt: TGTGCCAGCAGGGCATCTGGGATGGGCACTGAAGCTTTCTTT
CDR3aa: CASRASGMGTEAFF
abundance: NA
j_gene: TRBJ1-1
d_gene: NA
v_gene: TRBV6-5

CDR3nt: TGTGCCAGCGTGGGAATGGGTTTTAACACCGGGGAGCTGTTTTTT
CDR3aa: CASVGMGFNTGELFF
abundance: many
j_gene: TRBJ2-2
d_gene: NA
v_gene: TRBV2

CDR3nt: TGTGCCAGCACCGATCTGGGGCAGTACACCGGGGAGCTGTTTTTT
CDR3aa: CASTDLGQYTGELFF
abundance: medium-sized
j_gene: TRBJ2-2
d_gene: NA
v_gene: TRBV7-6

CDR3nt: TGTGCCAGCCAAGAGGGCCGCCGGGGCACTGAAGCTTTCTTT
CDR3aa: CASQEGRRGTEAFF
abundance: few
j_gene: TRBJ1-1
d_gene: NA
v_gene: TRBV27